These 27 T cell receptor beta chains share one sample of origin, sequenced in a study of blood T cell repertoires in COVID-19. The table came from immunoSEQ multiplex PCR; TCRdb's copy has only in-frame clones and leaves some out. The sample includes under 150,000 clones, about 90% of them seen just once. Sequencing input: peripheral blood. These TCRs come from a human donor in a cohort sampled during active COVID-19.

The DNA for the CDR3 is TGTGCCAGCCAAGGAGGCGGAGCGGGAGGGGTCGGGGAGCAGTTCTTC. Translating it yields CASQGGGAGGVGEQFF. This chain connects TRBV28 to TRBJ2-1; 10 bases line up with TRBD2. V shed 8 bases and J 10 bases; nucleotides not matched to a gene: 17. Germline V lookup: CDR1 MDHEN, CDR2 SYDVKM. The CDR3 spans 16 residues. The entire variable domain, with the rest obtained from reference TRBV28 and TRBJ2-1, is as follows: DVKVTQSSRYLVKRTGEKVFLECVQDMDHENMFWYRQDPGLGLRLIYFSYDVKMKEKGDIPEGYSVSREKKERFSLILESASTNQTSMYLCASQGGGAGGVGEQFFGPGTRLTVL.

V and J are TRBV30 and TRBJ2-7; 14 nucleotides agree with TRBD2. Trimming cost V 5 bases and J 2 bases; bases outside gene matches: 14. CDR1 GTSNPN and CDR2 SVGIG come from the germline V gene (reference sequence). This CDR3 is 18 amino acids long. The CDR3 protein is CAWSLVSGLAGVPYEQYF. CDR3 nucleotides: TGTGCCTGGTCCTTAGTCTCGGGACTAGCGGGAGTACCCTACGAGCAGTACTTC.

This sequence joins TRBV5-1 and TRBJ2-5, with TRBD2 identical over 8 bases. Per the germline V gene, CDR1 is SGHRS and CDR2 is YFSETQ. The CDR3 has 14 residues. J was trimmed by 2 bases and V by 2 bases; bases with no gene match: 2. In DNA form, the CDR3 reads TGCGCCAGCAGCTTAATAGCGGGACAAGAGACCCAGTACTTC. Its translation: CASSLIAGQETQYF.

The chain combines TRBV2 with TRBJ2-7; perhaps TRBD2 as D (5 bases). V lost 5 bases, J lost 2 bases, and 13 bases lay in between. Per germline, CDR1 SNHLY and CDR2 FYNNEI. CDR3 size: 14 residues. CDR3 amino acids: CASSLGSLTYEQYF. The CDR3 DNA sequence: TGTGCCAGCAGTTTGGGGAGTTTAACCTACGAGCAGTACTTC.

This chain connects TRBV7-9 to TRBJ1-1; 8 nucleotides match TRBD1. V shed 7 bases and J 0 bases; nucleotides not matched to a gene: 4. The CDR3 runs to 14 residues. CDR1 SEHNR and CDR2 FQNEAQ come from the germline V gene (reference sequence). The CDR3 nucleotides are TGTGCCAGCACCGGACAGGGAATGAACACTGAAGCTTTCTTT. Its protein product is CASTGQGMNTEAFF.

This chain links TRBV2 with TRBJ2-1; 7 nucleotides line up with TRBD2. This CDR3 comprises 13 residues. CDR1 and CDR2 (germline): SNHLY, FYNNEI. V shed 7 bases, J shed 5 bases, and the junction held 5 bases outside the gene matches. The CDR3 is CASILGTNNEQFF. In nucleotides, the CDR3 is TGTGCCAGCATTCTCGGGACTAACAATGAGCAGTTCTTC.

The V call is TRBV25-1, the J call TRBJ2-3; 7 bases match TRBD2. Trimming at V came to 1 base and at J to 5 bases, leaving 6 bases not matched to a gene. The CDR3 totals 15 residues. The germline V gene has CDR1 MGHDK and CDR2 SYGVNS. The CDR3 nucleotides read TGTGCCAGCAGTGAATTGGCGGGAGCAGGAGATACGCAGTATTTT. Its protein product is CASSELAGAGDTQYF. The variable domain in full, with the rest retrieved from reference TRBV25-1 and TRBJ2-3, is EADIYQTPRYLVIGTGKKITLECSQTMGHDKMYWYQQDPGMELHLIHYSYGVNSTEKGDLSSESTVSRIRTEHFPLTLESARPSHTSQYLCASSELAGAGDTQYFGPGTRLTVL.

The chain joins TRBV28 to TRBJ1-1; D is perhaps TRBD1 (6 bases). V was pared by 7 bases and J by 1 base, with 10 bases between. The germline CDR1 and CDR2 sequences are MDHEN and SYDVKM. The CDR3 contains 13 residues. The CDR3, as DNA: TGTGCCAGCATCCTGGACAGGAACACTGAAGCTTTCTTT. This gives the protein CASILDRNTEAFF.

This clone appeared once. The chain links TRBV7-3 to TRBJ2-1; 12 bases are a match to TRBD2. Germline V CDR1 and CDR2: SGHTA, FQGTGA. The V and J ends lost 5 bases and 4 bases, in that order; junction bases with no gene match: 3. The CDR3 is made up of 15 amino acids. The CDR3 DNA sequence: TGTGCCAGCAGCCCTGGACTAGCGGGGTACAATGAGCAGTTCTTC. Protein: CASSPGLAGYNEQFF. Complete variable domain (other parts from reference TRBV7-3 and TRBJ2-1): GAGVSQTPSNKVTEKGKYVELRCDPISGHTALYWYRQSLGQGPEFLIYFQGTGAADDSGLPNDRFFAVRPEGSVSTLKIQRTERGDSAVYLCASSPGLAGYNEQFFGPGTRLTVL.

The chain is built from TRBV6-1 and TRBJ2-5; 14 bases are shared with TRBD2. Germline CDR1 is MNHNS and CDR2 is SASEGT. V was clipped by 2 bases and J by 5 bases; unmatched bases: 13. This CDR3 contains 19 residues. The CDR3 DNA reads TGTGCCAGCAGTGAACGGGGACTAGCGGGGGCCCAAATTGGGGAGACCCAGTACTTC. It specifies CASSERGLAGAQIGETQYF.

CDR3 sequence (DNA): TGTGCCAGCAGCCAAGATCGGGGAGGGGAAAAAACCAACACTGAAGCTTTCTTT. Translating it yields CASSQDRGGEKTNTEAFF. J is TRBJ1-1 and V is TRBV3-1 (or the pseudogene TRBV3-2), with D possibly TRBD1 on 5 matching bases. V was cut by 0 bases and J by 2 bases, with 19 bases left in between. The CDR3 spans 18 residues. The V gene's germline CDR1 is LGHDT and CDR2 YNNKEL (reference sequence).

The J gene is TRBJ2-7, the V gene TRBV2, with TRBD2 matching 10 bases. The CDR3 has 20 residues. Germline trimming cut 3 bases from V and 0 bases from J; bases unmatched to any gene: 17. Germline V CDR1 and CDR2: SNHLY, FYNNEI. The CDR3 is CASSEWRVAGGQTSSYEQYF. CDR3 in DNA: TGTGCCAGCAGTGAGTGGAGGGTAGCGGGGGGCCAGACGAGCTCCTACGAGCAGTACTTC.

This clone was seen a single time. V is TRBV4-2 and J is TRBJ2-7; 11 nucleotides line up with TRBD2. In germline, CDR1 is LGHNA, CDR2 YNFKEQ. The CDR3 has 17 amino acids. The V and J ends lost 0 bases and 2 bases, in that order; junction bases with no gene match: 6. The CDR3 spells CASSQDLRGLAAYEQYF. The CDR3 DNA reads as TGTGCCAGCAGCCAAGATCTCCGGGGACTAGCGGCCTACGAGCAGTACTTC.

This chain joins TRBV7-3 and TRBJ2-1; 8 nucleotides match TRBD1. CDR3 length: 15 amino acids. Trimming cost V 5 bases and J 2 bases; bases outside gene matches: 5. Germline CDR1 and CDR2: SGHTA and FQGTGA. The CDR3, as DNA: TGTGCCAGCAGCATGGACAGGGCGACCTACAATGAGCAGTTCTTC. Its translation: CASSMDRATYNEQFF.

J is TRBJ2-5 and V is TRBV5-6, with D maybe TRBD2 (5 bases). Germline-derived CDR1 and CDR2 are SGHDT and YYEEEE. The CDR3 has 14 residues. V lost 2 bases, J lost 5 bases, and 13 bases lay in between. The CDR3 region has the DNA TGTGCCAGCAGCTTTATTGCCGGGGTGGAGACCCAGTACTTC. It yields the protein CASSFIAGVETQYF.

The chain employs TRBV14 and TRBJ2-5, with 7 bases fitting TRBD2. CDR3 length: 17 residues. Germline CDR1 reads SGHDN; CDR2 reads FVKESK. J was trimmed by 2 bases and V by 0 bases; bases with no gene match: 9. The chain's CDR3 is CASSQDRRRGRQETQYF. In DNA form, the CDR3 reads TGTGCCAGCAGCCAAGACCGTCGGCGGGGGAGACAAGAGACCCAGTACTTC.

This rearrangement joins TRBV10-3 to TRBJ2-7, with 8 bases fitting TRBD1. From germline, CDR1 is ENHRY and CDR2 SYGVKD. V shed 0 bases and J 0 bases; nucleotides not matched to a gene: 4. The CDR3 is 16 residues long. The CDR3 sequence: CAISESRTGISYEQYF. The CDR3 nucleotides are TGTGCCATCAGTGAGTCGAGGACAGGGATCTCCTACGAGCAGTACTTC.

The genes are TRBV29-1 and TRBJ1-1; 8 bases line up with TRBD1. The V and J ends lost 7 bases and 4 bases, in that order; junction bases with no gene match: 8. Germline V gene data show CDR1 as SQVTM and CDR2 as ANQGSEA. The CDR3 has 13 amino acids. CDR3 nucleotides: TGCAGCGCCCGACAGGGGAGGGGCACTGAAGCTTTCTTT. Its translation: CSARQGRGTEAFF. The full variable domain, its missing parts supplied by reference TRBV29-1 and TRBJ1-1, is SAVISQKPSRDICQRGTSLTIQCQVDSQVTMMFWYRQQPGQSLTLIATANQGSEATYESGFVIDKFPISRPNLTFSTLTVSNMSPEDSSIYLCSARQGRGTEAFFGQGTRLTVV.

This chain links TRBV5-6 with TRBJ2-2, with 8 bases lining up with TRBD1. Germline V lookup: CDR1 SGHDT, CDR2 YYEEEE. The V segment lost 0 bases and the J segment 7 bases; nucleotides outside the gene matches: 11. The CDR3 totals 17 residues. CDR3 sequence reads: CASSLVLWTGRVGELFF. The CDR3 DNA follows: TGTGCCAGCAGCTTGGTCTTGTGGACAGGGCGGGTCGGGGAGCTGTTTTTT.

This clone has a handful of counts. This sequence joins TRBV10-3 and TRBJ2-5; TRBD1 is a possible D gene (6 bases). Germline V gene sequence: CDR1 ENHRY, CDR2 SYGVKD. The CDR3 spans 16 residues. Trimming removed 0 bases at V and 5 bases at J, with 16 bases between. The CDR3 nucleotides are TGTGCCATCAGTGAGTCGGGATACCCGAGGGGGGAGACCCAGTACTTC. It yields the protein CAISESGYPRGETQYF.

The CDR3 reads CASNPSVWGSRNEKLFF. In DNA form, the CDR3 reads TGTGCCAGTAACCCCTCCGTTTGGGGCTCACGTAATGAAAAACTGTTTTTT. This chain joins TRBV19 and TRBJ1-4; tentative D call: TRBD1 (5 bases). This CDR3 is built from 17 residues. Trimming stripped 7 bases from V and 4 bases from J, with 22 bases between. Germline V gives CDR1 LNHDA, CDR2 SQIVND (reference sequence).

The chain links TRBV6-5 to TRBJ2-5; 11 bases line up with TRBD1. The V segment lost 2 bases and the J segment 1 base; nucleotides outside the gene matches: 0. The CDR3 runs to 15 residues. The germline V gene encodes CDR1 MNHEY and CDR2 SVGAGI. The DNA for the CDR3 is TGTGCCAGCAGTTACGGGACAGGGGGCCAAGAGACCCAGTACTTC. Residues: CASSYGTGGQETQYF.

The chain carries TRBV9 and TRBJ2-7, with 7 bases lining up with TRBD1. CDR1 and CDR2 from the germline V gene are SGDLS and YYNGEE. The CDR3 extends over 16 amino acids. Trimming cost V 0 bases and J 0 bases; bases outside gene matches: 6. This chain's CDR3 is CASSVEGQPNSYEQYF. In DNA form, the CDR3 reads TGTGCCAGCAGCGTAGAGGGACAGCCAAACTCCTACGAGCAGTACTTC.

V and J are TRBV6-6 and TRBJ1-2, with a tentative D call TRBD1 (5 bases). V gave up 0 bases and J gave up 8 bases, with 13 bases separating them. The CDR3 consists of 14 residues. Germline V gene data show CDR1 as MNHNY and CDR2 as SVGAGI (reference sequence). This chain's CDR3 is CASSYSQVAVGYTF. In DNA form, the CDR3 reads TGTGCCAGCAGTTACTCACAGGTGGCAGTCGGCTACACCTTC.

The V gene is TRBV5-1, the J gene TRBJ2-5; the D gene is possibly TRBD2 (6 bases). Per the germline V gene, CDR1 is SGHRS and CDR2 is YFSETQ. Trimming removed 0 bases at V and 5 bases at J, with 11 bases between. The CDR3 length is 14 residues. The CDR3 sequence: CASSLDGGMETQYF. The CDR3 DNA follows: TGCGCCAGCAGCTTGGATGGAGGGATGGAGACCCAGTACTTC.

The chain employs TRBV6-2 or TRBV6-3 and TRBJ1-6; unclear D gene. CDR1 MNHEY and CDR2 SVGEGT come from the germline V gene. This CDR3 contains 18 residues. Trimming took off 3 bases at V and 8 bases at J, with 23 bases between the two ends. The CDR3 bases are TGTGCCAGCAGTTATTTTGCAGAGTGGGCAGCCGGGGATTCACCCCTCCACTTT. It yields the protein CASSYFAEWAAGDSPLHF.

CDR3 bases: TGTGCCAGCAGATCCGGGACAGCCTATGGCTACACCTTC. This encodes CASRSGTAYGYTF. The V and J genes are TRBV28 and TRBJ1-2; 7 bases are a match to TRBD1. The germline CDR1 and CDR2 sequences are MDHEN and SYDVKM. Losses at the gene ends were 6 bases for V and 4 bases for J; bases not matched to a gene: 5. The CDR3 contains 13 residues.